This T cell receptor (beta chain) derives from a study of radiation and T cells in renal cell carcinoma. Time point reported: blood 2 weeks post-SBRT. Regarding treatment: 15 Gy SBRT to primary tumor, nephrectomy 4 weeks later. After SBRT, blood was collected at 2 and 4 weeks, plus baseline. Clear cell pathology was present in this patient's renal cell carcinoma. J gave up 8 bases and V 5 bases, and 3 bases lay outside the gene matches. Germline values: CDR1 LGHNT, CDR2 FRNRAP. This CDR3 has 12 amino acids. Using immunoSEQ multiplex PCR, the repertoire was profiled, and TCRdb retains in-frame clones only, with some absent. Of some 150,000 clones listed, roughly 87% were seen once; the top ten hold under 15%. Study-wide findings and caveats: Top tumor clonotypes rose in blood 2 weeks post-radiation, then contracted. Pretreatment tumor biopsies were lacking, so baseline clonotypes are unknown.

About this clone itself: Its antigen is not identified.

This receptor was obtained from a woman aged 45-65 years with renal cell carcinoma. This chain uses TRBV12-5 with TRBJ1-5, with 7 bases fitting TRBD1. The sample here was blood, taken from a patient whose treatment included radiotherapy and nephrectomy. This CDR3 is CASGPTGEPQHF. The CDR3 coding sequence is TGTGCTAGTGGTCCCACAGGGGAGCCCCAGCATTTT.